Listed below are T cell receptor beta chains from one sample, sequenced in a study of PD-1 blockade in classical Hodgkin lymphoma. Clones were sequenced by immunoSEQ multiplex PCR, and TCRdb holds only the in-frame ones, with some missing. The data show about 94,000 clones, approximately 89% seen once. Sequencing used peripheral blood mononuclear cells (PBMCs), obtained before the second cycle of nivolumab. These TCRs come from a human donor with classical Hodgkin lymphoma. Each CDR3 is given with its conserved first and last residue. D genes are given only for firm matches. Size tells how often a clone was seen (once, few, many) or the class of an expanded clone, and some rows leave it out.

>TRBV27|TRBJ1-5|once|.
CASSFSANQPQHF
TGTGCCAGCAGTTTTTCGGCAAATCAGCCCCAGCATTTT
>TRBV18|TRBJ2-7|few|.
CASSPTSYEQYF
TGTGCCAGCTCACCAACCTCCTACGAGCAGTACTTC
>TRBV4-2|TRBJ2-3|.|TRBD1
CASSQGRGSASTDTQYF
TGTGCCAGCAGCCAAGGCAGGGGGTCAGCCAGCACAGATACGCAGTATTTT
>TRBV7-9|TRBJ1-1|.|.
CASSFVGMGNTEAFF
TGTGCCAGCAGCTTTGTTGGGATGGGGAACACTGAAGCTTTCTTT
>TRBV4-1|TRBJ1-2|.|.
CASSQDSGYGYTF
TGCGCCAGCAGCCAGGACAGCGGCTATGGCTACACCTTC
>TRBV11-3|TRBJ2-3|.|.
CASSLQGGDTQYF
TGTGCCAGCAGCTTGCAGGGTGGGGATACGCAGTATTTT
>TRBV15|TRBJ1-1|.|TRBD1
CATSSRTGMAFF
TGTGCCACCAGCAGTAGGACAGGGATGGCTTTCTTT
>TRBV7-3|TRBJ2-3|.|.
CASSITPSGSTDTQYF
TGTGCCAGCAGCATCACCCCCAGCGGGAGCACAGATACGCAGTATTTT
>TRBV14|TRBJ2-7|.|TRBD1
CASSLGQGLIGYEQYF
TGTGCCAGCAGCCTAGGACAGGGGCTGATTGGTTACGAGCAGTACTTC
>TRBV19|TRBJ2-1|.|.
CASSQTGGRYNEQFF
TGTGCCAGTAGTCAGACCGGTGGTAGGTACAATGAGCAGTTCTTC
>TRBV6-5|TRBJ2-7|once|.
CASSYSSGLTYEQYF
TGTGCCAGCAGTTACTCTTCCGGACTGACCTACGAGCAGTACTTC
>TRBV11-2|TRBJ2-1|.|TRBD2
CASSPGTSGTNEQFF
TGTGCCAGCAGCCCGGGGACTAGCGGGACTAATGAGCAGTTCTTC
>TRBV27|TRBJ2-1|.|TRBD2
CASSALEWEGSDEQFF
TGTGCCAGCAGTGCCCTGGAGTGGGAGGGTTCGGATGAGCAGTTCTTC
>TRBV5-1|TRBJ1-1|.|.
CASSLAVNTEAFF
TGCGCCAGCAGCTTAGCAGTAAACACTGAAGCTTTCTTT
>TRBV28|TRBJ1-1|.|TRBD1
CASSFTGGSNTEAFF
TGTGCCAGCAGTTTTACAGGGGGCTCGAACACTGAAGCTTTCTTT
>TRBV30|TRBJ1-1|.|.
CAWSVEAGLRDTEAFF
TGTGCCTGGAGTGTAGAGGCAGGGCTACGGGACACTGAAGCTTTCTTT
>TRBV7-2|TRBJ1-6|.|TRBD1
CASSARDSYNSPLHF
TGTGCCAGCAGCGCACGGGACAGCTATAATTCACCCCTCCACTTT
>TRBV7-9|TRBJ2-7|.|.
CASSSWGAPFF
TGTGCCAGCAGCTCCTGGGGGGCACCCTTCTTC
>TRBV7-3|TRBJ2-1|.|TRBD2
CASSLGLAGVGNEQFF
TGTGCCAGCAGCCTAGGACTAGCGGGAGTCGGCAATGAGCAGTTCTTC
>TRBV6-1|TRBJ1-4|.|.
CASSELTSNEKLFF
TGTGCCAGCAGTGAGTTGACATCTAATGAAAAACTGTTTTTT
>TRBV27|TRBJ1-2|.|TRBD1
CASSIRWGQENYGYTF
TGTGCCAGCAGCATTCGATGGGGACAGGAGAACTATGGCTACACCTTC
>TRBV2|TRBJ1-3|.|TRBD1
CASSLQGAGGNTIYF
TGTGCCAGCAGTTTACAGGGGGCAGGTGGAAACACCATATATTTT
>TRBV6-1|TRBJ1-1|.|.
CASSPENTEAFF
TGTGCCAGCAGTCCGGAGAACACTGAAGCTTTCTTT
>TRBV18|TRBJ1-1|.|.
CASSPGVSETEAFF
TGTGCCAGCTCACCGGGGGTCAGTGAAACTGAAGCTTTCTTT
>TRBV4-1|TRBJ2-4|.|.
CASSQDRAPGERNIQYF
TGCGCCAGCAGCCAAGATCGCGCCCCAGGGGAAAGAAACATTCAGTACTTC
>TRBV6-1|TRBJ2-7|.|TRBD2
CASSEAPRTSGRANYEQYF
TGTGCCAGCAGTGAAGCGCCCCGGACTAGCGGGAGGGCTAACTACGAGCAGTACTTC
>TRBV7-8|TRBJ2-7|.|TRBD1
CASSFRDRGYEQYF
TGTGCCAGCAGCTTCCGGGACAGGGGCTACGAGCAGTACTTC
>TRBV6-1|TRBJ2-7|.|TRBD1
CASSASGTGVYEQYF
TGTGCCAGCAGTGCGTCCGGGACAGGGGTGTACGAGCAGTACTTC
>TRBV27|TRBJ2-7|.|.
CASRSKPSAHEQYF
TGTGCCAGCAGAAGTAAACCTTCGGCCCACGAGCAGTACTTC
>TRBV5-4|TRBJ2-5|.|.
CASSPGQTSLRQETQYF
TGTGCCAGCAGCCCCGGACAGACCTCGTTAAGGCAAGAGACCCAGTACTTC
>TRBV5-1|TRBJ1-1|.|.
CASSLRTASMNTEAFF
TGCGCCAGCAGCTTACGGACAGCATCCATGAACACTGAAGCTTTCTTT
>TRBV23-1|TRBJ1-2|.|.
CASSPRGGDYGYTF
TGCGCCAGCAGTCCCCGGGGAGGAGACTATGGCTACACCTTC
>TRBV27|TRBJ2-7|.|.
CASSLGADSYEQYF
TGTGCCAGCAGTCTGGGAGCAGACTCCTACGAGCAGTACTTC
>TRBV28|TRBJ2-7|.|TRBD1
CASSVSLSIPDRGAPYEQYF
TGTGCCAGCAGCGTTTCCCTAAGTATCCCGGACAGGGGAGCGCCCTACGAGCAGTACTTC
>TRBV5-4|TRBJ2-1|.|TRBD1
CASSLGTGVYYEQFF
TGTGCCAGCAGCTTAGGGACAGGGGTTTACTATGAGCAGTTCTTC
>TRBV5-1|TRBJ2-6|once|.
CASSLGSGANVLTF
TGCGCCAGCAGCTTGGGCTCTGGGGCCAACGTCCTGACTTTC
>TRBV14|TRBJ1-4|.|.
CASSAASVGEKLFF
TGTGCCAGCAGCGCAGCGTCGGTGGGCGAAAAACTGTTTTTT
>TRBV28|TRBJ2-5|.|TRBD2
CATIWGGGSQETQYF
TGTGCCACCATATGGGGGGGAGGGTCTCAAGAGACCCAGTACTTC
>TRBV6-1|TRBJ1-1|.|.
CASSESRERTEAFF
TGTGCCAGCAGTGAAAGCAGGGAGCGGACTGAAGCTTTCTTT
>TRBV13|TRBJ2-5|.|.
CASSVSRGSRETQYF
TGTGCCAGCAGCGTATCTCGGGGCTCGAGGGAGACCCAGTACTTC
>TRBV7-9|TRBJ2-5|.|.
CASSQPRGEYQETQYF
TGTGCCAGCAGCCAACCTCGAGGGGAGTACCAAGAGACCCAGTACTTC
>TRBV27|TRBJ2-3|.|.
CASSSRADTDTQYF
TGTGCCAGCAGTTCTCGGGCGGACACAGATACGCAGTATTTT
>TRBV19|TRBJ2-2|.|.
CASSSIRGVNTGELFF
TGTGCCAGTAGTTCCATTAGGGGCGTAAACACCGGGGAGCTGTTTTTT
>TRBV28|TRBJ2-5|.|.
CASSLAGPGVETQYF
TGTGCCAGCAGTTTAGCAGGGCCTGGTGTGGAGACCCAGTACTTC
>TRBV5-1|TRBJ1-2|.|.
CASSDRTDSYGYTF
TGCGCCAGCAGTGATCGGACAGATTCCTATGGCTACACCTTC
>TRBV5-4|TRBJ2-7|.|.
CASRQKTGRGYEQYF
TGTGCCAGCAGACAAAAGACCGGTCGGGGCTACGAGCAGTACTTC
>TRBV4-2|TRBJ2-7|.|TRBD1
CASSQEGGQGSYEQYF
TGTGCCAGCAGCCAAGAGGGGGGACAGGGGTCCTACGAGCAGTACTTC